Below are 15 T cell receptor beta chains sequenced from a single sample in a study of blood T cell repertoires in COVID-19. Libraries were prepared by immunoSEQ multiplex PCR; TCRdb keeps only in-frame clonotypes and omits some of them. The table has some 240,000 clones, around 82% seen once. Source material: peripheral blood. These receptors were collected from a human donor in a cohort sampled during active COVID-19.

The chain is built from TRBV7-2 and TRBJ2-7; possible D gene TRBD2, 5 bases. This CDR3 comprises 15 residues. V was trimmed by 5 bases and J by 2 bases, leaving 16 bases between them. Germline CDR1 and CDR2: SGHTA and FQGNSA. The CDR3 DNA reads TGTGCCAGCAGCCCGAGCCGGGAAAGAGCCTACGAGCAGTACTTC. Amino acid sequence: CASSPSRERAYEQYF.

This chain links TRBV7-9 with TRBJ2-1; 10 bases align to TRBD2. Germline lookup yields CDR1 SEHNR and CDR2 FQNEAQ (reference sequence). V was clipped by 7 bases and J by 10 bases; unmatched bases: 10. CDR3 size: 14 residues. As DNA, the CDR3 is TGTGCCAGCACCAGAGCGGGGGGGCCGCGGGAGCAGTTCTTC. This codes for CASTRAGGPREQFF.

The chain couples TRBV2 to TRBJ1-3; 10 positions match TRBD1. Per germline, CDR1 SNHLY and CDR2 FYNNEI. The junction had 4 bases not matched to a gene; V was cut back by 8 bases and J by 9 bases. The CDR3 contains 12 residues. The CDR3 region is CASSGQGTTIYF. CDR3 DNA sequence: TGTGCCAGCTCGGGACAGGGGACCACCATATATTTT.

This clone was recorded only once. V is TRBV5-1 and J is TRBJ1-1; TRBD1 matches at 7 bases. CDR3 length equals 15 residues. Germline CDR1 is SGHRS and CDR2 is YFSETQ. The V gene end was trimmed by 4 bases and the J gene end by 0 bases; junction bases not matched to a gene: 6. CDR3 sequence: CASSQDRPMNTEAFF. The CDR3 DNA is TGCGCCAGCAGCCAGGACAGGCCTATGAACACTGAAGCTTTCTTT.

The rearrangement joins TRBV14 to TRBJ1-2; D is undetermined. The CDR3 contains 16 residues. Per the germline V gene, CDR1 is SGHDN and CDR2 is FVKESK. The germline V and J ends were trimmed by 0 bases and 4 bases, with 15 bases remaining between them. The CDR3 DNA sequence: TGTGCCAGCAGCCAAGATCCTCACAGCTTACCCTATGGCTACACCTTC. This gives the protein CASSQDPHSLPYGYTF.

The CDR3 bases are TGTGCCAGCAGCTTGGGGCCCGAAGAAAAACTGTTTTTT. Its translation is CASSLGPEEKLFF. The V gene is TRBV11-2, the J gene TRBJ1-4, with D possibly matching TRBD1 (5 bases). Trimming removed 3 bases at V and 8 bases at J, with 10 bases between. The germline V gene has CDR1 SGHAT and CDR2 FQNNGV. The CDR3 totals 13 residues.

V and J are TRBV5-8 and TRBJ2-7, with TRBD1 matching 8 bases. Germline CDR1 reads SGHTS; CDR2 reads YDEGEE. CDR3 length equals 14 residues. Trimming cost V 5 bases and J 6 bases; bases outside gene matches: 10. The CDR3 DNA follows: TGTGCCAGCAGGTTGACAGGGGCGGTGGTCGAGCAGTACTTC. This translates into CASRLTGAVVEQYF.

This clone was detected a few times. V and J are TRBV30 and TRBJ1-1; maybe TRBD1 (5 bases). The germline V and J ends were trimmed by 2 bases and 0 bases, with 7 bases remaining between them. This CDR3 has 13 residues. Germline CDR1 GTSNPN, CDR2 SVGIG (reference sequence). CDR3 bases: TGTGCCTGGAGTAGGGGCGTGAACACTGAAGCTTTCTTT. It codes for CAWSRGVNTEAFF.

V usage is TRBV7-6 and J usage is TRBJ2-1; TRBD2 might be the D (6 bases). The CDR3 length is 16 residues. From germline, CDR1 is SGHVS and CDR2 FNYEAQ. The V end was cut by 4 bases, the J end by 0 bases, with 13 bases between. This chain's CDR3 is CASSSGGTSSYNEQFF. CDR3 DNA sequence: TGTGCCAGCAGCTCGGGCGGGACGAGCTCCTACAATGAGCAGTTCTTC.

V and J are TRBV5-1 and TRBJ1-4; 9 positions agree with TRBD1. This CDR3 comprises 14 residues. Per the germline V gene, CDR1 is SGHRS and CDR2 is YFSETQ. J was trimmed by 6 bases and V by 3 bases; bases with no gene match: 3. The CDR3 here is CASSSGDRDEKLFF. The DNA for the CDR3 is TGCGCCAGCAGCTCAGGGGACAGGGATGAAAAACTGTTTTTT.

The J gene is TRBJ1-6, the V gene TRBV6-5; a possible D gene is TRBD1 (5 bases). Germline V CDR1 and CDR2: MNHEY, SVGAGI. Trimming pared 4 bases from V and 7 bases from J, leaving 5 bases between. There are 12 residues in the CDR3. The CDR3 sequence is CASSSGNSPLHF. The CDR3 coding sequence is TGTGCCAGCAGTTCAGGGAATTCACCCCTCCACTTT.

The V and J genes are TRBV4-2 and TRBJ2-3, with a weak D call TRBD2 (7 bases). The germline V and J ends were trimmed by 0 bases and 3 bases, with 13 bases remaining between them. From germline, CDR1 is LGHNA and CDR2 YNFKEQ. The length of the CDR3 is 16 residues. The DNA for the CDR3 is TGTGCCAGCAGCCAAGAGGGGGGGGGCCTGACAGATACGCAGTATTTT. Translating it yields CASSQEGGGLTDTQYF.

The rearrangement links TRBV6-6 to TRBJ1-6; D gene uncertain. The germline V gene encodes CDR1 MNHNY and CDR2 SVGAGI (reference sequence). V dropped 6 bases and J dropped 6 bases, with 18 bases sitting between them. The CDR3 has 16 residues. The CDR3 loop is CASSLLTEGGNSPLHF. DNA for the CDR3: TGTGCCAGCAGCCTTCTCACGGAGGGTGGTAATTCACCCCTCCACTTT.

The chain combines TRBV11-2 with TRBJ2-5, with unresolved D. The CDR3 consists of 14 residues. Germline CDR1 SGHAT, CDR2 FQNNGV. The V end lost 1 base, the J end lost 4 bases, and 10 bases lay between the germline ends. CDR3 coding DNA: TGTGCCAGCAGCTTAGGGCAAGCGAGAGAGACCCAGTACTTC. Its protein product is CASSLGQARETQYF.

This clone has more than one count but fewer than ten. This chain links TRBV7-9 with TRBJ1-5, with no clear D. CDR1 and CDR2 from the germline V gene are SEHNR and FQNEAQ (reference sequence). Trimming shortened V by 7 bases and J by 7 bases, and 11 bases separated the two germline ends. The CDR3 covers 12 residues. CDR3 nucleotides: TGTGCCAGCATCCCATTTTCCCAGCCCCAGCATTTT. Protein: CASIPFSQPQHF.